Detailed here is one T cell receptor (beta chain). Its antigen remains unidentified. These data come from a study of cytomegalovirus exposure and HLA in healthy donors. Whole-study context: The roughly 100 million unique TCR beta sequences, from 150 million to 200 million T cells, were found by an earlier analysis. The study's findings and limits: Accurate predictions that matched the HLA-A and HLA-B alleles of most subjects were reportedly made from TCR beta sequences. In a later analysis, TCR beta V- and J-gene trimming showed a link to a missense DCLRE1C variant.

PCR was performed using 60 Vbeta and 13 Jbeta primers. Generated by immunoSEQ multiplex PCR, the TCRdb table keeps only in-frame clones and is missing some. Of about 120,000 clones listed, around three quarters are singletons. The germline gives CDR1 MNHEY, CDR2 SVGAGI. The CDR3 has 13 amino acids. V lost 7 bases to trimming and J lost 6 bases, with 15 bases between them. This sequence originates from a man aged 25-45 years in good health and CMV-seropositive. The chain combines TRBV6-5 with TRBJ2-5, with a tentative D call TRBD1 (5 bases). The sequenced material came from PBMCs. The CDR3 coding sequence is TGTGCCAGCAATACTCTTGGGGCTCAGACCCAGTACTTC. Its translation: CASNTLGAQTQYF.